This is a list of T cell receptor beta chains from one sample in a study of control samples from healthy donors and cancer patients. The assay was immunoSEQ multiplex PCR, and TCRdb's table has in-frame clones only and misses some. This table holds 140,000 or so clones, roughly 94% found once. Sequences were obtained from PBMCs. These receptors were collected from a man aged 55-75 years with colorectal cancer. The CDR3 runs from the conserved cysteine through the conserved F or W. Fields, in order: D gene, J gene, CDR3 length, clone size, V gene, CDR3 DNA, CDR3 protein. D genes are given only for firm matches. Clone size is not always given. Where it is, it says once, few, many or a class for expanded clones.

>TRBD1|TRBJ1-5|16|.|TRBV5-5
TGTGCCAGCGGCCCCGGGACAGGGTATAGCAATCAGCCCCAGCATTTT
CASGPGTGYSNQPQHF
>.|TRBJ1-1|13|once|TRBV18
TGTGCCAGCTCACCCTCCAGGGATACTGAAGCTTTCTTT
CASSPSRDTEAFF
>TRBD1|TRBJ2-7|17|.|TRBV27
TGTGCCAGCAGTTTGCCCCCGGGACAGGGCACTTCCTACGAGCAGTACTTC
CASSLPPGQGTSYEQYF
>.|TRBJ1-1|15|.|TRBV2
TGTGCCAGCAGTGACGGGGGGCTTATGAACACTGAAGCTTTCTTT
CASSDGGLMNTEAFF
>TRBD1|TRBJ1-1|14|.|TRBV27
TGTGCCAGCAGCCCACAGGGGGTCGGCACTGAAGCTTTCTTT
CASSPQGVGTEAFF
>.|TRBJ2-2|13|.|TRBV29-1
TGCAGCGTCGGACAGCCGAACACCGGGGAGCTGTTTTTT
CSVGQPNTGELFF
>TRBD1|TRBJ1-1|13|.|TRBV30
TGTGCCTGGGGGACAGGGGTGGGTACTGAAGCTTTCTTT
CAWGTGVGTEAFF
>TRBD1|TRBJ1-1|14|.|TRBV25-1
TGTGCCAGCAAAGTCGGGACAGGGGGCACTGAAGCTTTCTTT
CASKVGTGGTEAFF
>TRBD1|TRBJ2-5|15|.|TRBV7-9
TGTGCCAGCAGCCATCCGACAGGGCCCCAAGAGACCCAGTACTTC
CASSHPTGPQETQYF
>TRBD2|TRBJ2-2|18|once|TRBV11-3
TGTGCCAGCAGTTCCCCGGGACTAGCGGGGAAGAACACCGGGGAGCTGTTTTTT
CASSSPGLAGKNTGELFF
>.|TRBJ2-4|16|.|TRBV12-2
TGTGCAAGTCGCTCCCAGCGGGGGGACGTCAAAAACATTCAGTACTTC
CASRSQRGDVKNIQYF
>TRBD2|TRBJ2-3|16|.|TRBV6-1
TGTGCCAGCAGTGAAGCGGTTGCGGGAGGGACAGATACGCAGTATTTT
CASSEAVAGGTDTQYF
>TRBD2|TRBJ2-1|16|.|TRBV5-1
TGCGCCAGCAGCTTGGGGCTAGCGGGGGGTAATAATGAGCAGTTCTTC
CASSLGLAGGNNEQFF
>TRBD1|TRBJ1-2|15|.|TRBV4-3
TGCGCCAGCAGCCAAGATAACAGGGGGTCTTATGGCTACACCTTC
CASSQDNRGSYGYTF
>TRBD2|TRBJ2-2|15|.|TRBV6-5
TGTGCCAGCAGTAGCGGGGGAGCGAACACCGGGGAGCTGTTTTTT
CASSSGGANTGELFF
>.|TRBJ1-1|13|few|TRBV6-5
TGTGCCAGCAGTAGGGTGACGAACACTGAAGCTTTCTTT
CASSRVTNTEAFF
>.|TRBJ2-1|14|.|TRBV7-9
TGTGCCAGCAGCTTGAGGCAGGGGGGCTATGAGCAGTTCTTC
CASSLRQGGYEQFF
>.|TRBJ2-7|12|.|TRBV7-2
TGTGCCAGCAGCCCCGACCGCCCGGAGCAGTACTTC
CASSPDRPEQYF
>.|TRBJ2-2|14|.|TRBV14
TGTGCCAGCAGCCAAGAAGAGTTGGCCGGGGAGCTGTTTTTT
CASSQEELAGELFF
>.|TRBJ1-5|15|.|TRBV9
TGTGCCAGCAGCGTAGATGGGGGATCAGGCCAGCCCCAGCATTTT
CASSVDGGSGQPQHF
>TRBD1|TRBJ1-1|15|.|TRBV6-5
TGTGCCAGCAGGATATCGGACAGGGCTAACACTGAAGCTTTCTTT
CASRISDRANTEAFF
>.|TRBJ1-6|13|.|TRBV6-5
TGTGCCAGCAGACGGACAGAGAATTCACCCCTCCACTTT
CASRRTENSPLHF
>.|TRBJ1-2|14|.|TRBV25-1
TGTGCCAGTGCCGGGACTGCCCTTCCCTATGGCTACACCTTC
CASAGTALPYGYTF
>TRBD1|TRBJ1-6|13|.|TRBV12-3/TRBV12-4
TGTGCCAGCAGTCCCGACAGGGTGACACCCCTCCACTTT
CASSPDRVTPLHF
>.|TRBJ2-1|15|.|TRBV3-1/TRBV3-2
TGTGCCAGCAGCGCTTCGGCCCAGCGGTACAATGGGCAGTTCTTC
CASSASAQRYNGQFF
>TRBD1|TRBJ2-7|12|.|TRBV6-2/TRBV6-3
TGTGCCAGCAGTCGACAGGGGTTCGAGCAGTACTTC
CASSRQGFEQYF
>.|TRBJ1-2|14|.|TRBV3-1/TRBV3-2
TGTGCCAGCAGCCAAGTCGTTTCTAACTATGGCTACACCTTC
CASSQVVSNYGYTF
>.|TRBJ1-6|14|.|TRBV11-2
TGTGCCAGCAGCTTTATAGGGGTAAATTCACCCCTCCACTTT
CASSFIGVNSPLHF
>.|TRBJ1-2|14|.|TRBV6-1
TGTGCCAGCAGTGAGGGGCAGTCAATCTATGGCTACACCTTC
CASSEGQSIYGYTF
>TRBD1|TRBJ1-4|15|.|TRBV5-1
TGCGCCAGCAGCGGGGGACAGGGCCGTAATGAAAAACTGTTTTTT
CASSGGQGRNEKLFF
>.|TRBJ1-2|11|.|TRBV12-3/TRBV12-4
TGTGCCAGCAGTTGGGGATATGGCTACACCTTC
CASSWGYGYTF
>TRBD1|TRBJ1-4|15|.|TRBV27
TGTGCCAGCAGTCATGGACAGGGGGCCGGTGAAAAACTGTTTTTT
CASSHGQGAGEKLFF
>.|TRBJ2-2|15|.|TRBV5-4
TGTGCCAGCAGCTTGGGGCAGGAGATCACCGGGGAGCTGTTTTTT
CASSLGQEITGELFF
>TRBD1|TRBJ2-3|12|.|TRBV18
TGTGCCAGCGCCGGGACAGGGGATACGCAGTATTTT
CASAGTGDTQYF
>TRBD1|TRBJ2-7|16|.|TRBV5-4
TGTGCCAGCAGAAATAAAGGGACAGGGGATTCTTACGAGCAGTACTTC
CASRNKGTGDSYEQYF
>.|TRBJ1-1|13|.|TRBV5-1
TGCGCCAGCAGCTTGGACGGGACCGAGTGGGCTTTCTTT
CASSLDGTEWAFF
>.|TRBJ2-7|14|once|TRBV11-2
TGTGCCAGCAGGCGAACCGGAAGCTCCTACGAGCAGTACTTC
CASRRTGSSYEQYF
>.|TRBJ1-1|15|.|TRBV27
TGTGCCAGCAGTTTATATCCAGGCCTGAACACTGAAGCTTTCTTT
CASSLYPGLNTEAFF
>.|TRBJ2-3|15|.|TRBV3-1/TRBV3-2
TGTGCCAGCAGCCAGAGGGGGACTGGGGGCGGAGGGCAGTATTTT
CASSQRGTGGGGQYF
>.|TRBJ2-3|15|.|TRBV9
TGTGCCAGCAGCGCAGACAGCTTTGAGTTAGATACGCAGTATTTT
CASSADSFELDTQYF
>.|TRBJ1-2|17|.|TRBV7-9
TGTGCCAGCAGCTTATCGAGTCAATCGGGGGCATACTATGGCTACACCTTC
CASSLSSQSGAYYGYTF
>.|TRBJ1-1|14|.|TRBV5-6
TGTGCCAGCAGGGACGTATCAATGGACAGTGAAGCTTTCTTT
CASRDVSMDSEAFF
>.|TRBJ2-7|15|.|TRBV6-5
TGTGCCAGCAGTCAGGGGAAAGGGGGAAAAAACGAGCAGTACTTC
CASSQGKGGKNEQYF
>.|TRBJ1-1|13|.|TRBV3-1/TRBV3-2
TGTGCCAGCAGCCAAGAAACGGGGAAGAGAGCTTTCTTT
CASSQETGKRAFF
>.|TRBJ2-7|14|once|TRBV7-9
TGTGCCAGCAGCTTAAATTCTCAAGCCTACGAGCAGTACTTC
CASSLNSQAYEQYF
>.|TRBJ1-4|15|.|TRBV9
TGTGCCAGCAGCGGACCGGGGCCGACTAATGAAAAACTGTTTTTT
CASSGPGPTNEKLFF
>.|TRBJ2-5|15|once|TRBV7-2
TGTGCCAGCAGCTTCTACAGGGGGGGCCAGGAGACCCAGTACTTC
CASSFYRGGQETQYF
>.|TRBJ2-2|16|.|TRBV11-3
TGTGCCAGCAGCCCCTCCAGGGGTGTGAACACCGGGGAGCTGTTTTTT
CASSPSRGVNTGELFF
>.|TRBJ1-1|13|once|TRBV12-3/TRBV12-4
TGTGCCAGCAGTTTAAACAGGGACACTGAAGCTTTCTTT
CASSLNRDTEAFF
>TRBD1|TRBJ1-1|16|.|TRBV7-9
TGTGCCAGCAGCCCGGGGTGGACAGGGCTGGGGACTGAAGCTTTCTTT
CASSPGWTGLGTEAFF
>TRBD1|TRBJ1-1|16|.|TRBV18
TGTGCCAGCTCACCACAACAAGGACAGGGCCACACTGAAGCTTTCTTT
CASSPQQGQGHTEAFF
>TRBD1|TRBJ1-2|17|.|TRBV6-1
TGTGCCAGCAGTGAAGGGTTGCGGGACAGGGGGCCCTATGGCTACACCTTC
CASSEGLRDRGPYGYTF
>TRBD1|TRBJ2-7|13|.|TRBV28
TGTGCCAGCAGTTCAGAACAGGGGTGGGAGCAGTACTTC
CASSSEQGWEQYF
>.|TRBJ2-5|14|.|TRBV2
TGTGCCAGTAATAAAGGGACTTTGCAAGAGACCCAGTACTTC
CASNKGTLQETQYF
>.|TRBJ1-6|14|.|TRBV5-4
TGTGCCAGCAGACTGGGGTTGGATAATTCACCCCTCCACTTT
CASRLGLDNSPLHF
>.|TRBJ1-4|16|.|TRBV5-8
TGTGCCAGCAGCTTTCTACAGGGCCCAACTAATGAAAAACTGTTTTTT
CASSFLQGPTNEKLFF